This TCR beta chain was found in a study of blood T cell repertoires in COVID-19. Study as a whole: Sites across the United States, Italy and Spain contributed samples from acute and convalescent COVID-19. In each case, the material was cDNA or gDNA derived from T cells, B-cell-depleted T cells, or PBMCs.

The germline V gene encodes CDR1 MNHEY and CDR2 SVGAGI. The ends lost 6 bases at V and 6 bases at J; junction bases unmatched: 2. This CDR3 spans 11 amino acids. As originally analysed: Amplification from reference gene primers served as the basis for estimated nucleated cell counts. Profiled with immunoSEQ multiplex PCR; TCRdb holds only in-frame clones, not every one. From that table come the V and J calls and clone size; the DNA was used to work out D and trimming. The sample has hundreds of thousands of clones; roughly 77% are singletons. The origin of this receptor is an elderly woman with acute or convalescent COVID-19. The sequenced material came from peripheral blood. This chain uses TRBV6-5 with TRBJ2-7; 7 bases map to TRBD1. This chain's CDR3 is CASSSGGEQYF. The CDR3 nucleotides read TGTGCCAGCAGCTCAGGGGGCGAGCAGTACTTC.